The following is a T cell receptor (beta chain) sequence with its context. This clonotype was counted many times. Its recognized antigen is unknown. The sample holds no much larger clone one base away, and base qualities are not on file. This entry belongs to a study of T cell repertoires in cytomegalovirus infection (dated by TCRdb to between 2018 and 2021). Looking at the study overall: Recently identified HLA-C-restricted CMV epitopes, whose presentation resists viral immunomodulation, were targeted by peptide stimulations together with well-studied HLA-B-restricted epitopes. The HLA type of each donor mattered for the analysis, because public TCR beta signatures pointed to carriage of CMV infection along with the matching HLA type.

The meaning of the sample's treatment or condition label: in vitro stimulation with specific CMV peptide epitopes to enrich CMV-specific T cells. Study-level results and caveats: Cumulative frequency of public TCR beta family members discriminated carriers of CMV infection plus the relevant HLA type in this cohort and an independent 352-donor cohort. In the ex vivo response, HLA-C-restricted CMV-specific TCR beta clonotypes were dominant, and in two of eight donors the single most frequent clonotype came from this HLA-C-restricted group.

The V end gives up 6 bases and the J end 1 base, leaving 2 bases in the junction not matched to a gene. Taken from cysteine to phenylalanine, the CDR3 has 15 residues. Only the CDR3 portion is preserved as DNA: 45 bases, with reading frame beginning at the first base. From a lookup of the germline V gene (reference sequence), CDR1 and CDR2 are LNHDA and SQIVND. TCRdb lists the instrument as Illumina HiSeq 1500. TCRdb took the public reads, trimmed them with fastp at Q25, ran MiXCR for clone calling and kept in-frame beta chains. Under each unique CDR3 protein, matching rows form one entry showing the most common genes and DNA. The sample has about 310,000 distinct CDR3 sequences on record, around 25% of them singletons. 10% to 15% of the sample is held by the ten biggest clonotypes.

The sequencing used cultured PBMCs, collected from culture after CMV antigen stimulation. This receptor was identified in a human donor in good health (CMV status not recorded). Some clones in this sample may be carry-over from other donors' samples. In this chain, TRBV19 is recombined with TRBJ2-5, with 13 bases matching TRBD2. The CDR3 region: CASSWTSGSQETQYF. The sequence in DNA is TGTGCCAGTAGCTGGACTAGCGGGAGCCAAGAGACCCAGTACTTC.